This is a list of T cell receptor beta chains from one sample in a study of blood T cell repertoires in COVID-19. Some clones are missing from TCRdb's copy, which holds only in-frame ones; the method was immunoSEQ multiplex PCR. Of 200,000 to 250,000 clones listed, roughly 85% are singletons. The specimen sequenced was peripheral blood. The receptors derive from a woman at least 80 years old with acute or convalescent COVID-19. Each CDR3 is given with its conserved first and last residue. Fields, in order: J gene, clone size, V gene, D gene, CDR3 protein, CDR3 DNA. A D gene is named only where the DNA matches it firmly. Only some rows state a clone size, as once, few, many or a class for expanded clones.

j_call: TRBJ2-5; clone_size: -; v_call: TRBV3-1/TRBV3-2; d_call: -; cdr3_aa: CASSHRVPETQYF; cdr3_nt: TGTGCCAGCAGCCACCGTGTCCCGGAGACCCAGTACTTC
j_call: TRBJ1-1; clone_size: few; v_call: TRBV2; d_call: -; cdr3_aa: CASTLGARGAEAFF; cdr3_nt: TGTGCCAGCACCTTAGGGGCTCGAGGCGCTGAAGCTTTCTTT
j_call: TRBJ2-2; clone_size: -; v_call: TRBV11-3; d_call: -; cdr3_aa: CASSLGAGVTGELFF; cdr3_nt: TGTGCCAGCAGCTTAGGGGCAGGGGTCACCGGGGAGCTGTTTTTT
j_call: TRBJ1-1; clone_size: few; v_call: TRBV27; d_call: -; cdr3_aa: CASSFISRGLRLGTEAFF; cdr3_nt: TGTGCCAGCAGTTTTATCTCTAGGGGCCTGAGATTGGGCACTGAAGCTTTCTTT
j_call: TRBJ1-5; clone_size: -; v_call: TRBV28; d_call: -; cdr3_aa: CASSLRQGFYSNQPQHF; cdr3_nt: TGTGCCAGCAGTTTACGGCAGGGCTTCTATAGCAATCAGCCCCAGCATTTT
j_call: TRBJ1-2; clone_size: -; v_call: TRBV12-3/TRBV12-4; d_call: -; cdr3_aa: CASSAGQNYGYTF; cdr3_nt: TGTGCCAGTAGCGCAGGACAGAACTATGGCTACACCTTC
j_call: TRBJ2-1; clone_size: -; v_call: TRBV7-7; d_call: TRBD2; cdr3_aa: CASSATSGGDAEQFF; cdr3_nt: TGTGCCAGCAGCGCCACTAGCGGGGGTGACGCTGAGCAGTTCTTC
j_call: TRBJ1-1; clone_size: -; v_call: TRBV5-1; d_call: -; cdr3_aa: CASSLLNTEAFF; cdr3_nt: TGCGCCAGCAGCTTACTAAACACTGAAGCTTTCTTT
j_call: TRBJ2-5; clone_size: -; v_call: TRBV5-4; d_call: TRBD2; cdr3_aa: CASRQRTGTREETQYF; cdr3_nt: TGTGCCAGCAGACAAAGAACCGGGACTAGGGAAGAGACCCAGTACTTC
j_call: TRBJ1-6; clone_size: -; v_call: TRBV19; d_call: TRBD1; cdr3_aa: CASSARDRFNSPLHF; cdr3_nt: TGTGCCAGTAGTGCCCGGGACAGGTTTAATTCACCCCTCCACTTT
j_call: TRBJ1-1; clone_size: -; v_call: TRBV19; d_call: -; cdr3_aa: CASSEAPRVTEAFF; cdr3_nt: TGTGCCAGTAGTGAGGCCCCCAGGGTCACTGAAGCTTTCTTT
j_call: TRBJ1-5; clone_size: few; v_call: TRBV6-5; d_call: -; cdr3_aa: CASSYSRGSNQPQHF; cdr3_nt: TGTGCCAGCAGTTACTCCCGGGGGTCCAATCAGCCCCAGCATTTT
j_call: TRBJ2-5; clone_size: -; v_call: TRBV4-3; d_call: -; cdr3_aa: CASSQDYLQGMETQYF; cdr3_nt: TGCGCCAGCAGCCAAGATTATCTTCAGGGGATGGAGACCCAGTACTTC
j_call: TRBJ1-5; clone_size: -; v_call: TRBV12-5; d_call: TRBD1; cdr3_aa: CASATGQGINQPQHF; cdr3_nt: TGTGCTAGTGCGACGGGACAGGGGATAAATCAGCCCCAGCATTTT
j_call: TRBJ1-4; clone_size: -; v_call: TRBV19; d_call: TRBD1; cdr3_aa: CASSSGQGWDEKLFF; cdr3_nt: TGTGCCAGTAGTAGCGGACAGGGATGGGATGAAAAACTGTTTTTT
j_call: TRBJ2-1; clone_size: -; v_call: TRBV10-3; d_call: -; cdr3_aa: CAIRGEDNEQFF; cdr3_nt: TGTGCCATCCGGGGAGAAGACAATGAGCAGTTCTTC
j_call: TRBJ2-5; clone_size: -; v_call: TRBV9; d_call: TRBD2; cdr3_aa: CASSVEGLAGVQYF; cdr3_nt: TGTGCCAGCAGCGTAGAGGGACTAGCGGGGGTTCAGTACTTC
j_call: TRBJ1-5; clone_size: -; v_call: TRBV6-1; d_call: -; cdr3_aa: CASSEERSRRQPQHF; cdr3_nt: TGTGCCAGCAGTGAAGAGCGTTCTAGGCGCCAGCCCCAGCATTTT
j_call: TRBJ2-7; clone_size: -; v_call: TRBV9; d_call: -; cdr3_aa: CASSPMSSYEQYF; cdr3_nt: TGTGCCAGCAGCCCGATGAGCTCCTACGAGCAGTACTTC
j_call: TRBJ2-1; clone_size: -; v_call: TRBV6-2/TRBV6-3; d_call: -; cdr3_aa: CASSSADYSSSYNEQFF; cdr3_nt: TGTGCCAGCAGTTCCGCGGACTATTCGAGCTCCTACAATGAGCAGTTCTTC
j_call: TRBJ2-2; clone_size: few; v_call: TRBV4-1; d_call: TRBD2; cdr3_aa: CASSRLARNTGELFF; cdr3_nt: TGCGCCAGCAGCCGACTAGCGCGGAACACCGGGGAGCTGTTTTTT
j_call: TRBJ1-1; clone_size: few; v_call: TRBV2; d_call: TRBD1; cdr3_aa: CASSGQGFGEAFF; cdr3_nt: TGTGCCAGCAGCGGACAGGGGTTTGGTGAAGCTTTCTTT
j_call: TRBJ1-1; clone_size: -; v_call: TRBV7-3; d_call: -; cdr3_aa: CASSLTPTDEAFF; cdr3_nt: TGTGCCAGCAGCTTAACCCCGACAGATGAAGCTTTCTTT
j_call: TRBJ2-7; clone_size: -; v_call: TRBV19; d_call: -; cdr3_aa: CASSIRQGGHEQYF; cdr3_nt: TGTGCCAGTAGTATTAGGCAGGGGGGCCACGAGCAGTACTTC
j_call: TRBJ1-1; clone_size: -; v_call: TRBV15; d_call: -; cdr3_aa: CATSRDTGGAFF; cdr3_nt: TGTGCCACCAGCAGAGATACGGGGGGAGCTTTCTTT
j_call: TRBJ1-6; clone_size: -; v_call: TRBV2; d_call: -; cdr3_aa: CASSLLSSYNSPLHF; cdr3_nt: TGTGCCAGCAGTTTGCTAAGCTCCTATAATTCACCCCTCCACTTT
j_call: TRBJ2-2; clone_size: -; v_call: TRBV4-1; d_call: TRBD1; cdr3_aa: CASSHSDRVDTGELFF; cdr3_nt: TGCGCCAGCAGCCATTCCGACAGGGTGGACACCGGGGAGCTGTTTTTT
j_call: TRBJ2-1; clone_size: -; v_call: TRBV2; d_call: -; cdr3_aa: CASSVLNEQFF; cdr3_nt: TGTGCCAGCAGCGTTCTAAATGAGCAGTTCTTC
j_call: TRBJ2-1; clone_size: -; v_call: TRBV19; d_call: TRBD2; cdr3_aa: CASSLAGGAYNEQFF; cdr3_nt: TGTGCCAGTAGTCTAGCGGGGGGTGCCTACAATGAGCAGTTCTTC
j_call: TRBJ1-6; clone_size: -; v_call: TRBV3-1/TRBV3-2; d_call: TRBD1; cdr3_aa: CASSQSGTGIDSPLHF; cdr3_nt: TGTGCCAGCAGCCAATCCGGGACAGGGATCGATTCACCCCTCCACTTT
j_call: TRBJ1-2; clone_size: -; v_call: TRBV3-1/TRBV3-2; d_call: TRBD1; cdr3_aa: CASSQAGQGPLPSYGYTF; cdr3_nt: TGTGCCAGCAGCCAAGCCGGACAGGGGCCGCTACCCAGTTATGGCTACACCTTC
j_call: TRBJ1-6; clone_size: -; v_call: TRBV28; d_call: TRBD1; cdr3_aa: CASSSTGDRGVLHF; cdr3_nt: TGTGCCAGCAGTTCCACGGGGGACAGAGGAGTCCTCCACTTT
j_call: TRBJ1-4; clone_size: -; v_call: TRBV6-5; d_call: -; cdr3_aa: CASSYNGGEKLFF; cdr3_nt: TGTGCCAGCAGTTACAACGGAGGTGAAAAACTGTTTTTT
j_call: TRBJ2-5; clone_size: once; v_call: TRBV11-1; d_call: -; cdr3_aa: CASSAAMVAETQYF; cdr3_nt: TGTGCCAGCAGCGCCGCCATGGTAGCCGAGACCCAGTACTTC
j_call: TRBJ1-3; clone_size: -; v_call: TRBV28; d_call: -; cdr3_aa: CASTQGGFGNTIYF; cdr3_nt: TGTGCCAGCACCCAAGGGGGATTTGGAAACACCATATATTTT
j_call: TRBJ1-5; clone_size: -; v_call: TRBV28; d_call: -; cdr3_aa: CASSPNQPQHF; cdr3_nt: TGTGCCAGCAGCCCTAATCAGCCCCAGCATTTT
j_call: TRBJ1-5; clone_size: -; v_call: TRBV5-8; d_call: -; cdr3_aa: CASSLGPGRGNQPQHF; cdr3_nt: TGTGCCAGCAGCTTGGGACCAGGGCGAGGCAATCAGCCCCAGCATTTT
j_call: TRBJ2-1; clone_size: -; v_call: TRBV18; d_call: -; cdr3_aa: CASSPTTNEQFF; cdr3_nt: TGTGCCAGCTCCCCTACTACGAATGAGCAGTTCTTC
j_call: TRBJ1-4; clone_size: once; v_call: TRBV3-1/TRBV3-2; d_call: -; cdr3_aa: CASSQGLGLMEKLFF; cdr3_nt: TGTGCCAGCAGCCAAGGTCTCGGTTTAATGGAAAAACTGTTTTTT
j_call: TRBJ2-3; clone_size: -; v_call: TRBV4-3; d_call: TRBD2; cdr3_aa: CASSQEASGYTDTQYF; cdr3_nt: TGCGCCAGCAGCCAAGAAGCTAGCGGGTACACAGATACGCAGTATTTT
j_call: TRBJ1-1; clone_size: -; v_call: TRBV19; d_call: -; cdr3_aa: CASSPRGQAEAFF; cdr3_nt: TGTGCCAGTAGCCCTCGGGGACAAGCTGAAGCTTTCTTT
j_call: TRBJ1-4; clone_size: -; v_call: TRBV7-2; d_call: TRBD1; cdr3_aa: CASSLELQGGFEKLFF; cdr3_nt: TGTGCCAGCAGCCTAGAGCTACAGGGGGGTTTTGAAAAACTGTTTTTT
j_call: TRBJ2-2; clone_size: -; v_call: TRBV18; d_call: -; cdr3_aa: CASSPDRNTGELFF; cdr3_nt: TGTGCCAGCTCACCGGACAGGAACACCGGGGAGCTGTTTTTT